The subject of this entry is one T cell receptor beta chain. This receptor's antigen is unknown. Base quality data are lacking; no much larger clone is found one base away. Patients with autoimmune disease history or receiving systemic immunosuppression were excluded from the trial. Peripheral blood for TCR sequencing was collected from all dose cohorts at baseline, on cycle 4 day 1, and on cycle 7 day 1. The samples were taken from a phase I, first-in-human, multicenter, open-label dose-escalation trial of ivuxolimab. Adults with locally advanced or metastatic melanoma, renal cell carcinoma, hepatocellular carcinoma or head and neck squamous cell carcinoma were enrolled in the trial. Before TCR sequencing, CD4+ and CD8+ T cells were separately sorted from peripheral blood. CDR1 MNHNY and CDR2 SVGAGI are derived from the germline V gene (reference sequence). V is pruned by 5 bases and J by 7 bases, leaving 8 bases of the junction without a gene match. Including the terminal cysteine and phenylalanine, the CDR3 comprises 14 residues. Only the CDR3 part of the read is kept: 42 bases, read in frame from the first base.

These data belong to a study of OX40 agonist ivuxolimab in advanced cancers. Notes on the research overall: The costimulatory receptor OX40 (CD134) was targeted by ivuxolimab, a fully human IgG2 agonistic monoclonal antibody. Patients were allowed to have had prior anti-PD-1, anti-PD-L1 or anti-CTLA-4 therapy, and 40% to 45% of the dose-escalation patients had previously received checkpoint inhibitors. The monotherapy dose-escalation portion (N of about 50 patients) of the phase I ivuxolimab trial is reported in the paper. The dose-escalation cohort was 82.7% male with a mean age of about 65 years, ranging from roughly 23 to 79. Of the 50 or so patients in dose escalation, about 20 had hepatocellular carcinoma, around 15 had melanoma, 9 had renal cell carcinoma and 9 had head and neck cancer. Intravenous ivuxolimab was administered to patients every 2 weeks at six dose levels: 0.01, 0.1, 0.3, 1.5, 3 and 10 mg/kg. The purpose of peripheral TCRbeta sequencing was to test whether ivuxolimab changed TCR sequence diversity and led to clonal T-cell expansion. Partial responses occurred in three dose-escalation patients: two with cutaneous melanoma and one with hepatocellular carcinoma. Paper-wide results and their limitations: Which antigens the clonally expanded peripheral T cells were specific for was not determined. Low levels of normalized T-cell clonal expansion were also seen in some patients who did not respond. After ivuxolimab, more expanded clones were found on average in CD8+ T cells than in CD4+ T cells. Partial responders in the 0.1-3.0 mg/kg groups had among the lowest normalized peripheral clonal expansion, especially among CD8+ T cells. At doses of 0.1 to 3.0 mg/kg, clonal expansion of both CD4+ and CD8+ T cells in blood was seen between baseline and week 6.

Genomic DNA was extracted from sorted cells for sequencing of the TCRbeta CDR3 region. The immunoSEQ Assay was used to sequence the TCRbeta CDR3 regions. TCRdb took this table from immuneACCESS and kept in-frame rearrangements with V and J called. Such tables lack part of the clones; where checked against another copy, unresolved V genes explain under half of the gap, and the rest is unexplained. This sample is represented by approximately 100,000 clones; around 90% of them were singletons. The ten largest account for around 1.5% of the sample. This receptor was taken from an adult with an advanced solid tumor such as melanoma, head and neck, liver or kidney cancer. The V and J genes are TRBV6-6 and TRBJ2-7; 10 central nucleotides agree with TRBD2. The material was CD4+ or CD8+ T cells sorted from blood, obtained in a trial of the OX40 agonist ivuxolimab. The DNA sequence is TGTGCCAGCAGTCCCCTAGCGGGAGATCGTGAGCAGTACTTC. This encodes CASSPLAGDREQYF.